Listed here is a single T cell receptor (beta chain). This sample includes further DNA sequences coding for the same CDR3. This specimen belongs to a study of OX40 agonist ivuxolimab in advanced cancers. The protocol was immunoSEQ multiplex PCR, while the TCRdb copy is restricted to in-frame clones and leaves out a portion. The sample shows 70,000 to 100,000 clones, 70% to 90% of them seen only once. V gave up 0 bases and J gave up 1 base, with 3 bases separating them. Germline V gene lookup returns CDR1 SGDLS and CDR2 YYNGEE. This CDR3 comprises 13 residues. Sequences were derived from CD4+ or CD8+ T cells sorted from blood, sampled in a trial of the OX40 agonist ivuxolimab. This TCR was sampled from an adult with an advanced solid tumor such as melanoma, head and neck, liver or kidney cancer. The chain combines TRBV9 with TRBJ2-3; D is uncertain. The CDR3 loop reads CASSVGGTDTQYF. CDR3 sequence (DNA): TGTGCCAGCAGCGTAGGGGGCACAGATACGCAGTATTTT.